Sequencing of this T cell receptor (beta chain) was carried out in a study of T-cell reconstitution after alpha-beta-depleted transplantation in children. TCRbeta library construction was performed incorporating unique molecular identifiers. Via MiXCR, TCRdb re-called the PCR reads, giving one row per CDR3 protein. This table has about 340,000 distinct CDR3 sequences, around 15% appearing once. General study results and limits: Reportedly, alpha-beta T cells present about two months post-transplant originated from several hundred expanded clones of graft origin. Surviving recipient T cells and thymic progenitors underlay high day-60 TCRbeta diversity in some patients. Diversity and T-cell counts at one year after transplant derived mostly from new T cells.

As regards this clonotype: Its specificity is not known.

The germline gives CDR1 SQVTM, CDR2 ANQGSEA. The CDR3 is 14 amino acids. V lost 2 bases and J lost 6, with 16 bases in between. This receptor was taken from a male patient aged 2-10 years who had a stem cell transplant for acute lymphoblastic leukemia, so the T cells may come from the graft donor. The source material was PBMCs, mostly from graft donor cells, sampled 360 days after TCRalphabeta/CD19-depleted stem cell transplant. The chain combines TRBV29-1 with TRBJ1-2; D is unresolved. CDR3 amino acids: CSVESVGRNHGYTF. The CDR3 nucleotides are TGCAGCGTTGAATCTGTCGGACGGAACCATGGCTACACCTTC.